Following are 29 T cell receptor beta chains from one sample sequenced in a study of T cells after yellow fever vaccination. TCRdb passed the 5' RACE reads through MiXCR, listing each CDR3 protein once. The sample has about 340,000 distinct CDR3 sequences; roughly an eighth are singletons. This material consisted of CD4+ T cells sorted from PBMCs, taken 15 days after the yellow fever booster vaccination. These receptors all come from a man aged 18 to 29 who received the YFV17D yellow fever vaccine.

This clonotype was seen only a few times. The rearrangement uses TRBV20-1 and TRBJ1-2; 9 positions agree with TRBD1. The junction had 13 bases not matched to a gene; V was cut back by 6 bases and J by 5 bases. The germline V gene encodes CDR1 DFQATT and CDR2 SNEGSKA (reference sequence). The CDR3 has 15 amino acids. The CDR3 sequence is CSAARDRAYVYGYTF. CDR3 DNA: TGCAGTGCAGCACGGGACAGGGCGTACGTTTATGGCTACACCTTC.

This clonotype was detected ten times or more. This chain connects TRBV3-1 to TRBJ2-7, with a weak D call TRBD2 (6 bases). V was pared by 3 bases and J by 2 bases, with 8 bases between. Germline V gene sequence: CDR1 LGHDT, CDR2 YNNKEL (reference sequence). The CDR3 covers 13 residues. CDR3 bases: TGTGCCAGCAGCCAGGGGGGACCCTACGAGCAGTACTTC. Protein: CASSQGGPYEQYF.

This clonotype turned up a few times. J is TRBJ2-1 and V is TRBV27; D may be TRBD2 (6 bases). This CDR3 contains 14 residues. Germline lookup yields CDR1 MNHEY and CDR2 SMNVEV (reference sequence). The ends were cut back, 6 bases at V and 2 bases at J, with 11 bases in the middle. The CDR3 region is CASSPGLPYNEQFF. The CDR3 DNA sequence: TGTGCCAGCAGCCCGGGACTCCCCTACAATGAGCAGTTCTTC.

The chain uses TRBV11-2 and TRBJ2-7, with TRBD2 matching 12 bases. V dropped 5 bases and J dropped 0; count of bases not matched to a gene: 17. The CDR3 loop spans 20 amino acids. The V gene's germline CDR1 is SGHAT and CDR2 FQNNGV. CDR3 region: CASSPSIGLAGSRGSYEQYF. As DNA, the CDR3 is TGTGCCAGCAGCCCCTCGATCGGACTAGCGGGGTCCCGGGGCTCCTACGAGCAGTACTTC. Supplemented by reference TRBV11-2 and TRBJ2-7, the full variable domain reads EAGVAQSPRYKIIEKRQSVAFWCNPISGHATLYWYQQILGQGPKLLIQFQNNGVVDDSQLPKDRFSAERLKGVDSTLKIQPAKLEDSAVYLCASSPSIGLAGSRGSYEQYFGPGTRLTVT.

The CDR3 bases are TGTGCCAGCAGTCTTCTACAGGGGGTTGGTCTCGAGACCCAGTACTTC. Protein product: CASSLLQGVGLETQYF. V gene TRBV6-5 combines with J gene TRBJ2-5; 8 nucleotides match TRBD1. This CDR3 spans 16 amino acids. Germline V CDR1 and CDR2: MNHEY, SVGAGI. V lost 5 bases and J lost 5; bases outside the gene matches: 13.

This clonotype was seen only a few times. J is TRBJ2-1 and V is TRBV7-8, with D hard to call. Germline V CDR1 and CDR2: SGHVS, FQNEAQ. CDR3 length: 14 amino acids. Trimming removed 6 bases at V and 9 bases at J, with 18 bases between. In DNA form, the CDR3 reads TGTGCCAGCAGTCCGAGAGTAGATGGCCTTGAGCAGTTCTTC. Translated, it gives CASSPRVDGLEQFF. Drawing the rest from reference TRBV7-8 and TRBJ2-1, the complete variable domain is GAGVSQSPRYKVAKRGQDVALRCDPISGHVSLFWYQQALGQGPEFLTYFQNEAQLDKSGLPSDRFFAERPEGSVSTLKIQRTQQEDSAVYLCASSPRVDGLEQFFGPGTRLTVL.

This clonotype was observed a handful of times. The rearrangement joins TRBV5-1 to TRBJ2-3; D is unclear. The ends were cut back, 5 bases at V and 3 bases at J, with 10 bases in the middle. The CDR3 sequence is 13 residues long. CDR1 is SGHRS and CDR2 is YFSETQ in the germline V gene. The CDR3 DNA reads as TGCGCCAGCAGTACCCCTAGGACAGATACGCAGTATTTT. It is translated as CASSTPRTDTQYF.

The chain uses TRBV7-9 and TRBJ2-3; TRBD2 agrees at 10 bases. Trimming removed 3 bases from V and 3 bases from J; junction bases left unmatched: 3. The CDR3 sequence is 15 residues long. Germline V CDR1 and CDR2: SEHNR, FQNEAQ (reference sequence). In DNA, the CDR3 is TGTGCCAGCAGCTTTACTAGCGGGGTAACAGATACGCAGTATTTT. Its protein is CASSFTSGVTDTQYF.

This chain's CDR3 is CASSRDYIISGNTIYF. For the CDR3, the DNA is TGCGCCAGCAGCCGCGACTACATAATCTCTGGAAACACCATATATTTT. The chain recombines TRBV4-3 with TRBJ1-3; D call uncertain. The CDR3 has 16 amino acids. Trimming pared 4 bases from V and 0 bases from J, leaving 13 bases between. The germline gives CDR1 LGHNA, CDR2 YSLEER.

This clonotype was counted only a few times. Here the CDR3 reads CASSMTENYGYTF. The CDR3 DNA is TGCGCCAGCAGCATGACAGAGAACTATGGCTACACCTTC. The V gene is TRBV5-1, the J gene TRBJ1-2; tentatively, D is TRBD1 (5 bases). V was pared by 4 bases and J by 2 bases, with 9 bases between. This CDR3 spans 13 amino acids. The germline V gene has CDR1 SGHRS and CDR2 YFSETQ.

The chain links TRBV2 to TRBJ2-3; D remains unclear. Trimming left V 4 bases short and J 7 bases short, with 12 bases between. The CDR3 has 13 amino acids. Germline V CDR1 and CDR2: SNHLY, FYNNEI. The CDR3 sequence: CASSVGPGHTQYF. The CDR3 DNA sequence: TGTGCCAGCAGTGTAGGGCCTGGGCATACGCAGTATTTT.

The CDR3: CASSLSLASTGELFF. CDR3 coding DNA: TGCGCCAGCAGCTTGTCACTAGCGTCTACCGGGGAGCTGTTTTTT. This chain uses TRBV5-1 with TRBJ2-2, with TRBD2 matching 7 bases. The CDR3 length is 15 residues. The germline gives CDR1 SGHRS, CDR2 YFSETQ. V lost 1 base to trimming and J lost 5 bases; unmatched junction nucleotides: 5. Complete variable domain (other parts from reference TRBV5-1 and TRBJ2-2): KAGVTQTPRYLIKTRGQQVTLSCSPISGHRSVSWYQQTPGQGLQFLFEYFSETQRNKGNFPGRFSGRQFSNSRSEMNVSTLELGDSALYLCASSLSLASTGELFFGEGSRLTVL.

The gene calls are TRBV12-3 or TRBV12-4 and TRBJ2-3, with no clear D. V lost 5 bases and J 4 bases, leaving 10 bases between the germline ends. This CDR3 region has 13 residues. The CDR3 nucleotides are TGTGCCAGCAGTCCTACATGGTCAGATACGCAGTATTTT. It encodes CASSPTWSDTQYF.

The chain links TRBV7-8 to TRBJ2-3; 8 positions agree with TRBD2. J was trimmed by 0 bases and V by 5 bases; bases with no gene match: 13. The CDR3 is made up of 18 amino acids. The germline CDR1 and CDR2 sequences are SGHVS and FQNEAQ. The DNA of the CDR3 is TGTGCCAGCAGCCCCGGGGGGGGGGCGAAGATTAGCACAGATACGCAGTATTTT. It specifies CASSPGGGAKISTDTQYF.

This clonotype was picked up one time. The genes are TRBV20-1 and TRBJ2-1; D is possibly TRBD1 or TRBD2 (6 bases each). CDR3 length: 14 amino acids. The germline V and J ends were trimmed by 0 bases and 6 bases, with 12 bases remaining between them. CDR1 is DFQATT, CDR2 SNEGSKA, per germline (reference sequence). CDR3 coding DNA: TGCAGTGCTAGAGATCCCGGGGGCGGCAATGAGCAGTTCTTC. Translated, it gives CSARDPGGGNEQFF.

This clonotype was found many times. CDR3 DNA: TGCGCCAGCAGCTGGGCCACGGGGGACACAGATACGCAGTATTTT. Translation gives CASSWATGDTDTQYF. V and J are TRBV5-1 and TRBJ2-3; D is perhaps TRBD2 (6 bases). Looked up from germline, CDR1 is SGHRS and CDR2 is YFSETQ. V lost 3 bases, J lost 2 bases, and 13 bases lay in between. The CDR3 runs to 15 residues.

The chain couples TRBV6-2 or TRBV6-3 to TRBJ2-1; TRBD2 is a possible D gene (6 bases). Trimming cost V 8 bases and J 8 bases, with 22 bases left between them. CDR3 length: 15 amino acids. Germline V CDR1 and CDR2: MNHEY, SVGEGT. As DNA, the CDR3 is TGTGCCAGCGAGGAACCGGGACTCCTTGGCGATGAGCAGTTCTTC. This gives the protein CASEEPGLLGDEQFF.

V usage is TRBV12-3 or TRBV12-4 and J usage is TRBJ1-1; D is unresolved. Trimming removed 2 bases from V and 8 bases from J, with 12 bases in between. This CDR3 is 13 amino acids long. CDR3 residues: CASSLSSVKEAFF. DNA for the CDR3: TGTGCCAGCAGTTTATCGTCGGTGAAAGAAGCTTTCTTT.

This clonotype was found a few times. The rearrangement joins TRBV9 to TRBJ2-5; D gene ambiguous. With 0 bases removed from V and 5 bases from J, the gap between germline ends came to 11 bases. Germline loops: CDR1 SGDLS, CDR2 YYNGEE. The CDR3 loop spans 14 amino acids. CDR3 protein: CASSVGVEHETQYF. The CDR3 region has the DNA TGTGCCAGCAGCGTAGGAGTCGAGCATGAGACCCAGTACTTC. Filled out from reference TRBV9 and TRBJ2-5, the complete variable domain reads DSGVTQTPKHLITATGQRVTLRCSPRSGDLSVYWYQQSLDQGLQFLIQYYNGEERAKGNILERFSAQQFPDLHSELNLSSLELGDSALYFCASSVGVEHETQYFGPGTRLLVL.

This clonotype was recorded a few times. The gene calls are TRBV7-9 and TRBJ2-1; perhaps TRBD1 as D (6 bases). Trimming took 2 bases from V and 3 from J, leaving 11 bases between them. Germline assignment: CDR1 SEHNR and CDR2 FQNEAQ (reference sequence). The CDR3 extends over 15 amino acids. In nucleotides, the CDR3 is TGTGCCAGCAGCTTAAGGGGGACCGGCTACAATGAGCAGTTCTTC. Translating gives CASSLRGTGYNEQFF.

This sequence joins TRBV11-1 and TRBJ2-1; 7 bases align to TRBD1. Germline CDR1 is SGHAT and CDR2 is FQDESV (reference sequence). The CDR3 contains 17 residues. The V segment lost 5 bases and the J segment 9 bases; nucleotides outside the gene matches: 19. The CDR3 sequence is CASSKLPGGRRAIEQFF. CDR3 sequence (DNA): TGTGCCAGCAGCAAACTTCCAGGGGGACGGCGGGCTATTGAGCAGTTCTTC. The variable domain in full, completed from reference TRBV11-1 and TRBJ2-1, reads EAEVAQSPRYKITEKSQAVAFWCDPISGHATLYWYRQILGQGPELLVQFQDESVVDDSQLPKDRFSAERLKGVDSTLKIQPAELGDSAMYLCASSKLPGGRRAIEQFFGPGTRLTVL.

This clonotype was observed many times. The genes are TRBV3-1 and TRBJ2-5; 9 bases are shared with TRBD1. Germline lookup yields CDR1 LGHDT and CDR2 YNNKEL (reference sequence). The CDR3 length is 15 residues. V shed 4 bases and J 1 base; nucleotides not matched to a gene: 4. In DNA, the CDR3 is TGTGCCAGCAGCCTCGGACAGGGGCCCCAAGAGACCCAGTACTTC. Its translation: CASSLGQGPQETQYF.

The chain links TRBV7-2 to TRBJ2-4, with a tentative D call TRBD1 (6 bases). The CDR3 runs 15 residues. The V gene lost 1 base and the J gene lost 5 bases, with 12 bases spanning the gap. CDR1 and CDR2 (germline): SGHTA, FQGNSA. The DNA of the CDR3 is TGTGCCAGCAGCTTAGTCAGGGGAGCGGAAAACATTCAGTACTTC. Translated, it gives CASSLVRGAENIQYF.

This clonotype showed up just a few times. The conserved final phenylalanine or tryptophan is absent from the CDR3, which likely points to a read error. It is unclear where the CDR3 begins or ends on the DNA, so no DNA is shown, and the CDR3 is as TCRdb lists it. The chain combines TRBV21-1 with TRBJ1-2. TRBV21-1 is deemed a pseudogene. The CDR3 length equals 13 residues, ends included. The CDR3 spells CASSPRWARLPIP.

In DNA, the CDR3 is TGCAGTGCTAGAGGGACAGGGAGTGAAAAACTGTTTTTT. It yields the protein CSARGTGSEKLFF. V is TRBV20-1 and J is TRBJ1-4, with 8 bases identical to TRBD1. The CDR3 runs to 13 residues. Germline CDR1 is DFQATT and CDR2 is SNEGSKA (reference sequence). Unmatched junction bases numbered 2, after V lost 1 base and J lost 7 bases.

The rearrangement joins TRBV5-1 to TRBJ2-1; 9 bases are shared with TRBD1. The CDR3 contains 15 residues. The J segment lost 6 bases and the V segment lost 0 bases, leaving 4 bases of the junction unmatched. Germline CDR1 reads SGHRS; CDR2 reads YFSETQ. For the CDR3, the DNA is TGCGCCAGCAGCTTGGATGGACAGGGGACCAATGAGCAGTTCTTC. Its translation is CASSLDGQGTNEQFF.

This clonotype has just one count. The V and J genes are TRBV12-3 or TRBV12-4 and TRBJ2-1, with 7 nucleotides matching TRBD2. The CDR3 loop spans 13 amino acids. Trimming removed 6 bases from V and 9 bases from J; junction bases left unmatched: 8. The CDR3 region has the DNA TGTGCCAGCAGCCCCCCCGGCGGGGGTGAGCAGTTCTTC. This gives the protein CASSPPGGGEQFF.

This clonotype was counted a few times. In DNA, the CDR3 is TGTGCCAGCAAACCCGGGACGGGTTCCTACAATGAGCAGTTCTTC. This sequence encodes CASKPGTGSYNEQFF. The rearrangement links TRBV12-3 or TRBV12-4 to TRBJ2-1; D possibly uses TRBD1 or TRBD2 (5 bases each). Deletions cut 7 bases from V and 1 base from J, with 14 bases between. CDR3 size: 15 residues.

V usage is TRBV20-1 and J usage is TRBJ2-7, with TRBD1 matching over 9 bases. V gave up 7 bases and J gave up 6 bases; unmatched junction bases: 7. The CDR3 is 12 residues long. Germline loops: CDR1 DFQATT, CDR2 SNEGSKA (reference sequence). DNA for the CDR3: TGCAGTGTCGGGACAGGGTGGTCCGAGCAGTACTTC. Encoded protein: CSVGTGWSEQYF.